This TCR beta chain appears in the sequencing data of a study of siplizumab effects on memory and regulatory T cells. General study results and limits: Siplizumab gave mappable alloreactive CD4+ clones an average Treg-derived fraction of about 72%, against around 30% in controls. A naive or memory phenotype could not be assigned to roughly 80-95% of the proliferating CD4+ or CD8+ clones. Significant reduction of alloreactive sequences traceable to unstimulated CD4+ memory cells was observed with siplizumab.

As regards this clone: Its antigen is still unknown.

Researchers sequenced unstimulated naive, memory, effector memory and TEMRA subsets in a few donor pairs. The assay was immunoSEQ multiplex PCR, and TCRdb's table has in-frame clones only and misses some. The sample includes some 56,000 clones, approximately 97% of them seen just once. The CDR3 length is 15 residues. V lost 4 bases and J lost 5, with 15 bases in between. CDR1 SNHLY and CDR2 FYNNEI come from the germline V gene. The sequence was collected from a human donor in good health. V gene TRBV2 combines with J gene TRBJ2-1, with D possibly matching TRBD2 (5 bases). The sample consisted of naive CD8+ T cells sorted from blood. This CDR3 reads CASSVGLVPDNEQFF. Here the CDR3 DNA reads TGTGCCAGCAGTGTAGGACTGGTCCCTGACAATGAGCAGTTCTTC.